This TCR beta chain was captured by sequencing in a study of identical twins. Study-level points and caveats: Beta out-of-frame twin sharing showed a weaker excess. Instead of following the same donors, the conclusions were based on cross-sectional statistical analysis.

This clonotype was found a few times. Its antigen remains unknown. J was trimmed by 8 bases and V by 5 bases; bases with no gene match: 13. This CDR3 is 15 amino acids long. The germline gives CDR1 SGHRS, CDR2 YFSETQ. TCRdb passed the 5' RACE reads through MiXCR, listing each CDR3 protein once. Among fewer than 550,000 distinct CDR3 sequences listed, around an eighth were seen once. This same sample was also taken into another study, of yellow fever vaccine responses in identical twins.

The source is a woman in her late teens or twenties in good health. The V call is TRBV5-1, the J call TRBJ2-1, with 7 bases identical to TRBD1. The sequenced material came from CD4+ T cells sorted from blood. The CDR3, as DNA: TGCGCCAGCAGACCCAAAACAAAACAGGGGTATGAGCAGTTCTTC. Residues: CASRPKTKQGYEQFF. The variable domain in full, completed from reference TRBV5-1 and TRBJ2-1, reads KAGVTQTPRYLIKTRGQQVTLSCSPISGHRSVSWYQQTPGQGLQFLFEYFSETQRNKGNFPGRFSGRQFSNSRSEMNVSTLELGDSALYLCASRPKTKQGYEQFFGPGTRLTVL.